The 14 T cell receptor beta chains given below trace back to one sample, sequenced in a study of blood T cell repertoires in COVID-19. Clones were sequenced by immunoSEQ multiplex PCR, and TCRdb holds only the in-frame ones, with some missing. The profile shows 150,000 to 200,000 clones, roughly nine tenths of them singletons. Sample: peripheral blood. The source of these receptors is a man aged 45 to 65 with acute or convalescent COVID-19.

The chain is built from TRBV7-6 and TRBJ1-4, with 8 bases aligning to TRBD1. CDR3 length equals 15 residues. The germline V gene encodes CDR1 SGHVS and CDR2 FNYEAQ. J gave up 8 bases and V 4 bases, and 9 bases lay outside the gene matches. Written as DNA, the CDR3 is TGTGCCAGCAGCTCTGGGGCACAGGGGGGGGAAAAACTGTTTTTT. The encoded protein is CASSSGAQGGEKLFF.

This clone was observed once. CDR3 in DNA: TGTGCCAGCAGTTTATCCCTGGGCGCGAATGAAAAACTGTTTTTT. It is translated as CASSLSLGANEKLFF. The V call is TRBV27, the J call TRBJ1-4; D is unresolved. With 0 bases removed from V and 5 bases from J, the gap between germline ends came to 10 bases. The CDR3 runs 15 residues. Germline CDR1 is MNHEY and CDR2 is SMNVEV (reference sequence). The complete variable domain, with remaining parts taken from reference TRBV27 and TRBJ1-4, reads EAQVTQNPRYLITVTGKKLTVTCSQNMNHEYMSWYRQDPGLGLRQIYYSMNVEVTDKGDVPEGYKVSRKEKRNFPLILESPSPNQTSLYFCASSLSLGANEKLFFGSGTQLSVL.

This rearrangement joins TRBV4-1 to TRBJ2-1, with 10 positions matching TRBD2. This CDR3 has 16 amino acids. Germline V gives CDR1 MGHRA, CDR2 YSYEKL. V shed 3 bases, J shed 7 bases, and the junction held 9 bases outside the gene matches. The CDR3 bases are TGCGCCAGCAGCCATGCCGCTAGCGGGAGTGAGAATGAGCAGTTCTTC. Protein product: CASSHAASGSENEQFF.

The chain recombines TRBV5-1 with TRBJ2-5; possibly TRBD1 for D (7 bases). V was shortened by 4 bases and J by 4 bases, with 11 bases between the two germline ends. Germline CDR1 and CDR2: SGHRS and YFSETQ. CDR3 size: 13 residues. CDR3 in amino acids: CASSQGGGETQYF. CDR3 nucleotides: TGCGCCAGCAGCCAGGGGGGAGGAGAGACCCAGTACTTC.

The chain recombines TRBV6-5 with TRBJ1-1; tentatively, D is TRBD1 (5 bases). This CDR3 contains 11 residues. Between the trimmed V and J ends, which lost 6 bases and 8 bases, there was a span of 10 bases. Germline CDR1 MNHEY, CDR2 SVGAGI. CDR3 in amino acids: CASRRGWEAFF. In nucleotides, the CDR3 is TGTGCCAGCAGAAGGGGTTGGGAAGCTTTCTTT.

The rearrangement uses TRBV5-8 and TRBJ1-1, with D possibly TRBD1 on 6 matching bases. Germline lookup yields CDR1 SGHTS and CDR2 YDEGEE. V dropped 4 bases and J dropped 5 bases, with 9 bases sitting between them. The CDR3 is 12 amino acids. The CDR3 DNA follows: TGTGCCAGCAGCCCAGGACAGACTGAAGCTTTCTTT. Protein sequence: CASSPGQTEAFF.

The rearrangement uses TRBV7-3 and TRBJ2-3; TRBD2 matches at 7 bases. Germline CDR1 and CDR2: SGHTA and FQGTGA. V trimming: 5 bases; J trimming: 2 bases; junction bases outside the gene matches: 13. CDR3 size: 17 residues. The CDR3 nucleotides are TGTGCCAGCAGCCCCGGCGGACTAGGGAGGATCACAGATACGCAGTATTTT. Its protein product is CASSPGGLGRITDTQYF.

The V and J genes are TRBV6-1 and TRBJ1-1, with D tentatively TRBD1 (6 bases). This CDR3 has 14 residues. Trimming removed 7 bases at V and 0 bases at J, with 12 bases between. In germline, CDR1 is MNHNS, CDR2 SASEGT. This CDR3 is CASNGQFLNTEAFF. The DNA for the CDR3 is TGTGCCAGCAACGGACAGTTTCTGAACACTGAAGCTTTCTTT.

The rearrangement links TRBV2 to TRBJ2-1; 8 positions match TRBD1. The length of the CDR3 is 16 residues. From germline, CDR1 is SNHLY and CDR2 FYNNEI. V lost 1 base, J lost 0 bases, and 2 bases stayed unmatched. The CDR3 is CASSEVTGDSYNEQFF. The CDR3 DNA reads TGTGCCAGCAGTGAAGTGACAGGGGACTCCTACAATGAGCAGTTCTTC.

The chain links TRBV5-6 to TRBJ2-3; weak D call: TRBD2 (6 bases). The CDR3 length is 16 residues. Per the germline V gene, CDR1 is SGHDT and CDR2 is YYEEEE. Trimming pared 5 bases from V and 3 bases from J, leaving 19 bases between. The CDR3 reads CASSAGAGFVTDTQYF. In DNA, the CDR3 is TGTGCCAGCAGTGCTGGGGCGGGGTTTGTTACAGATACGCAGTATTTT.

This clone has a single count. This chain uses TRBV30 with TRBJ2-5, with 9 bases fitting TRBD1. J was trimmed by 4 bases and V by 4 bases; bases with no gene match: 4. The CDR3 loop spans 13 amino acids. The V gene's germline CDR1 is GTSNPN and CDR2 SVGIG (reference sequence). The CDR3 coding sequence is TGTGCCTGGAACAGGGGGCGGGGAGAGACCCAGTACTTC. It codes for CAWNRGRGETQYF.

The chain uses TRBV11-2 and TRBJ1-1; maybe TRBD1 (5 bases). The germline V gene has CDR1 SGHAT and CDR2 FQNNGV. V dropped 0 bases and J dropped 8 bases, with 10 bases sitting between them. The CDR3 is made up of 13 amino acids. The CDR3 reads CASSLDRAGEAFF. The CDR3, as DNA: TGTGCCAGCAGCTTAGATCGGGCAGGGGAAGCTTTCTTT. The full variable domain, completed using reference TRBV11-2 and TRBJ1-1, is EAGVAQSPRYKIIEKRQSVAFWCNPISGHATLYWYQQILGQGPKLLIQFQNNGVVDDSQLPKDRFSAERLKGVDSTLKIQPAKLEDSAVYLCASSLDRAGEAFFGQGTRLTVV.

The genes are TRBV5-1 and TRBJ1-1; D may be TRBD1 (5 bases). CDR1 is SGHRS and CDR2 is YFSETQ in the germline V gene. V lost 0 bases to trimming and J lost 5 bases, with 11 bases between them. The CDR3 length is 14 residues. In nucleotides, the CDR3 is TGCGCCAGCAGCTTGGATCAGGGATGGACTGAAGCTTTCTTT. Residues: CASSLDQGWTEAFF. Using reference TRBV5-1 and TRBJ1-1 for the parts outside the CDR3, the full variable domain is KAGVTQTPRYLIKTRGQQVTLSCSPISGHRSVSWYQQTPGQGLQFLFEYFSETQRNKGNFPGRFSGRQFSNSRSEMNVSTLELGDSALYLCASSLDQGWTEAFFGQGTRLTVV.

The chain joins TRBV9 to TRBJ2-1, with D perhaps matching TRBD1 (6 bases). Between the trimmed V and J ends, which lost 2 bases and 0 bases, there was a span of 12 bases. Germline V gene data show CDR1 as SGDLS and CDR2 as YYNGEE. The CDR3 contains 16 residues. CDR3 in amino acids: CASSVGQSISYNEQFF. CDR3 coding DNA: TGTGCCAGCAGCGTCGGACAGTCCATCTCCTACAATGAGCAGTTCTTC. Supplemented by reference TRBV9 and TRBJ2-1, the full variable domain reads DSGVTQTPKHLITATGQRVTLRCSPRSGDLSVYWYQQSLDQGLQFLIQYYNGEERAKGNILERFSAQQFPDLHSELNLSSLELGDSALYFCASSVGQSISYNEQFFGPGTRLTVL.